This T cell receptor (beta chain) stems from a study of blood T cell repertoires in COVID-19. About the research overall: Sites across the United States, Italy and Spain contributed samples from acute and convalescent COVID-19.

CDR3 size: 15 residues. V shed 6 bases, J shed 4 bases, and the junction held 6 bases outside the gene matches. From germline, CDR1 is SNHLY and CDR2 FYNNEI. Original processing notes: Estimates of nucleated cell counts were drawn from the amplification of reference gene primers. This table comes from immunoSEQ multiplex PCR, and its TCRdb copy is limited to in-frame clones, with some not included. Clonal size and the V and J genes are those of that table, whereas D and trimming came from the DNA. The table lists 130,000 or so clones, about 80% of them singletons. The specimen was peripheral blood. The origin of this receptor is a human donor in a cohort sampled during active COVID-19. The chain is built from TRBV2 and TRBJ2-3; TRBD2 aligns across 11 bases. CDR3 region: CASSQLAGVPDTQYF. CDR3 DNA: TGTGCCAGCAGCCAACTAGCGGGAGTACCAGATACGCAGTATTTT.